These 29 T cell receptor beta chains were all obtained from the same sample, sequenced in a study of cytomegalovirus exposure and HLA in healthy donors. The PCR ran on 60 Vbeta and 13 Jbeta primers. Profiling relied on immunoSEQ multiplex PCR, and the TCRdb table lists in-frame clones only, not all of them. This table has 150,000 to 200,000 clones, approximately 82% appearing once. The sequenced sample consisted of PBMCs. These receptors originate from a man aged 45 to 65 in good health and CMV-seropositive.

This clone was picked up one time. CDR3 sequence (DNA): TGTGCCTGGAGTGTAACAGGATATGAGCAGTTCTTC. It translates to CAWSVTGYEQFF. The chain employs TRBV30 and TRBJ2-1; perhaps TRBD1 as D (5 bases). CDR3 length: 12 residues. CDR1 and CDR2 (germline): GTSNPN, SVGIG (reference sequence). Deletions cut 0 bases from V and 8 bases from J, with 8 bases between.

A note on this clone: This sample includes further DNA sequences coding for the same CDR3. This chain connects TRBV18 to TRBJ1-1; 10 bases are a match to TRBD1. This CDR3 has 15 residues. The germline V gene has CDR1 KGHSH and CDR2 LQKENI. The trim removed 0 bases at V and 5 bases at J, leaving 3 bases unmatched. The CDR3 sequence: CASSPPGQGNTEAFF. CDR3 coding DNA: TGTGCCAGCTCACCACCGGGACAGGGGAATACTGAAGCTTTCTTT.

The V call is TRBV5-1, the J call TRBJ2-7; weak D call: TRBD1 (6 bases). The CDR3 consists of 15 residues. The germline gives CDR1 SGHRS, CDR2 YFSETQ. Between the trimmed V and J ends, which lost 5 bases and 3 bases, there was a span of 18 bases. The CDR3 DNA reads as TGCGCCAGCAGGGCAGGGGCCGCCTCTTACTACGAGCAGTACTTC. Translated, it gives CASRAGAASYYEQYF. The entire variable domain, with the rest obtained from reference TRBV5-1 and TRBJ2-7, is as follows: KAGVTQTPRYLIKTRGQQVTLSCSPISGHRSVSWYQQTPGQGLQFLFEYFSETQRNKGNFPGRFSGRQFSNSRSEMNVSTLELGDSALYLCASRAGAASYYEQYFGPGTRLTVT.

The rearrangement joins TRBV5-1 to TRBJ1-2; D remains unclear. CDR1 is SGHRS and CDR2 is YFSETQ in the germline V gene. There are 13 residues in the CDR3. V was trimmed by 2 bases and J by 2 bases, leaving 7 bases between them. The CDR3: CASSFLQNYGYTF. The CDR3 DNA follows: TGCGCCAGCAGCTTTCTACAGAACTATGGCTACACCTTC.

This clone occurred a few times. This rearrangement joins TRBV19 to TRBJ1-1; D is unclear. CDR1 and CDR2 (germline): LNHDA, SQIVND (reference sequence). V was cut by 3 bases and J by 2 bases, with 10 bases left in between. The CDR3 sequence is 14 residues long. CDR3 nucleotide sequence: TGTGCCAGTAGTATTGGTAGCGTTAACACTGAAGCTTTCTTT. Residues: CASSIGSVNTEAFF.

As to this clone: One junction end does not reproduce the germline sequence, and a read error may be involved. This chain connects TRBV11-3 to TRBJ1-6; D is ambiguous. The CDR3 contains 14 residues. Germline CDR1 SGHNT, CDR2 YENEEA. Here the CDR3 DNA reads TGTGCCAGCAGCCTCGGAGCCTACAATTCACCCCTCCACTTT. Its protein is CASSLGAYNSPLHF.

The chain couples TRBV5-1 to TRBJ2-2; 9 bases align to TRBD1. The junction had 8 bases not matched to a gene; V was cut back by 4 bases and J by 7 bases. Germline CDR1 and CDR2: SGHRS and YFSETQ. The CDR3 sequence is 15 residues long. This CDR3 is CASSQIQGAGGELFF. CDR3 DNA sequence: TGCGCCAGCAGCCAGATACAGGGGGCTGGCGGGGAGCTGTTTTTT.

The genes are TRBV6-1 and TRBJ2-2, with D possibly TRBD2 on 5 matching bases. Germline V gene sequence: CDR1 MNHNS, CDR2 SASEGT. V was cut by 5 bases and J by 5 bases, with 12 bases left in between. This CDR3 contains 14 residues. DNA for the CDR3: TGTGCCAGCAGTCCTGAGAGACTAACCGGGGAGCTGTTTTTT. Translation: CASSPERLTGELFF.

The chain joins TRBV6-1 to TRBJ2-3; possibly TRBD2 for D (6 bases). The CDR3 has 13 residues. CDR1 and CDR2 (germline): MNHNS, SASEGT. V was clipped by 1 base and J by 9 bases, with 11 bases between them. The CDR3 coding sequence is TGTGCCAGCAGTGAAGGTCGGAGGGACACGCAGTATTTT. Protein product: CASSEGRRDTQYF.

In this sample, this clone turned up a few times. The V call is TRBV21-1, the J call TRBJ2-7; TRBD2 is the table's D call, not checked against the DNA. TRBV21-1 is a known pseudogene. This CDR3 is 20 amino acids long. The CDR3 region is CASLTSGSPREGKFSYEQYV. The CDR3 DNA follows: TGTGCCAGCCTGACTAGCGGGTCCCCGCGGGAGGGCAAATTTTCCTACGAGCAGTACGTC.

The CDR3 sequence: CASSLRGRTEAFF. Here the CDR3 DNA reads TGTGCCAGCAGCTTGAGAGGGCGGACTGAAGCTTTCTTT. The genes are TRBV5-8 and TRBJ1-1; D is unresolved. The CDR3 covers 13 residues. Trimming took off 1 base at V and 5 bases at J, with 9 bases between the two ends. The germline V gene encodes CDR1 SGHTS and CDR2 YDEGEE.

The rearrangement links TRBV5-1 to TRBJ1-2; 9 nucleotides align to TRBD1. The CDR3 length is 14 residues. Germline assignment: CDR1 SGHRS and CDR2 YFSETQ. Losses at the gene ends were 3 bases for V and 4 bases for J; bases not matched to a gene: 4. The CDR3 DNA reads as TGCGCCAGCAGCTCGGGACAGGGCGGCTATGGCTACACCTTC. Translated: CASSSGQGGYGYTF.

The V call is TRBV5-1, the J call TRBJ1-2, with 10 nucleotides matching TRBD1. Trimming at V came to 3 bases and at J to 8 bases, leaving 13 bases not matched to a gene. Germline V gene lookup returns CDR1 SGHRS and CDR2 YFSETQ. The CDR3 runs 16 residues. The DNA of the CDR3 is TGCGCCAGCAGCTCCCAACCCGGGACAGGGGCGGACGGCTACACCTTC. It is translated as CASSSQPGTGADGYTF.

This rearrangement joins TRBV4-1 to TRBJ2-1; 10 nucleotides agree with TRBD2. Per the germline V gene, CDR1 is MGHRA and CDR2 is YSYEKL. The CDR3 spans 17 residues. V was clipped by 3 bases and J by 4 bases; unmatched bases: 9. DNA for the CDR3: TGCGCCAGCAGCCACCACCTTAGCGGGGGGTCGTACAATGAGCAGTTCTTC. This gives the protein CASSHHLSGGSYNEQFF.

On this clone itself: The sample holds other DNA sequences that translate to the same CDR3. The chain joins TRBV21-1 to TRBJ2-7; the D call TRBD1 from the table was never checked on the DNA. TRBV21-1 is deemed a pseudogene. The CDR3 length is 15 residues. CDR3 DNA: TGTGCCAGCTCCCAAAAGGGGTATCGGACCTACGAGCAGTACTTC. Protein product: CASSQKGYRTYEQYF.

The chain is built from TRBV7-2 and TRBJ2-7; a weak D match, TRBD2 (6 bases). The CDR3 length is 13 residues. The V and J ends lost 4 bases and 2 bases respectively, with 9 bases between them. The germline CDR1 and CDR2 sequences are SGHTA and FQGNSA. The CDR3 region has the DNA TGTGCCAGCAGCTACGGGGGACCCTACGAGCAGTACTTC. It codes for CASSYGGPYEQYF.

This chain connects TRBV9 to TRBJ2-1; 9 nucleotides line up with TRBD2. CDR1 and CDR2 from the germline V gene are SGDLS and YYNGEE. This CDR3 comprises 19 residues. V trimming: 4 bases; J trimming: 1 base; junction bases outside the gene matches: 15. CDR3 region: CASSLGSSGRLPSYNEQFF. The CDR3 nucleotides are TGTGCCAGCAGCCTAGGGTCCAGCGGGAGGCTTCCATCCTACAATGAGCAGTTCTTC. Full variable domain (remainder filled in from reference TRBV9 and TRBJ2-1): DSGVTQTPKHLITATGQRVTLRCSPRSGDLSVYWYQQSLDQGLQFLIQYYNGEERAKGNILERFSAQQFPDLHSELNLSSLELGDSALYFCASSLGSSGRLPSYNEQFFGPGTRLTVL.

In its sample, this clone was seen once. V usage is TRBV10-2 and J usage is TRBJ2-5; 9 nucleotides align to TRBD2. Germline V lookup: CDR1 WSHSY, CDR2 SAAADI. The V and J ends lost 7 bases and 3 bases, in that order; junction bases with no gene match: 6. This CDR3 comprises 14 residues. CDR3: CASKGASGEETQYF. The CDR3 bases are TGCGCCAGCAAGGGGGCTAGCGGGGAAGAGACCCAGTACTTC.

The gene calls are TRBV18 and TRBJ1-4; TRBD1 agrees at 9 bases. After removal of 2 bases from V and 5 bases from J, the junction contained 3 bases not matched to a gene. This CDR3 contains 15 residues. Germline V CDR1 and CDR2: KGHSH, LQKENI. Written as DNA, the CDR3 is TGTGCCAGCTCACCAGACGGACAGGGGAATGAAAAACTGTTTTTT. This sequence encodes CASSPDGQGNEKLFF.

V gene TRBV6-6 combines with J gene TRBJ2-7, with TRBD1 matching over 7 bases. V was pared by 7 bases and J by 6 bases, with 9 bases of the junction left unmatched. Germline assignment: CDR1 MNHNY and CDR2 SVGAGI (reference sequence). The CDR3 runs 13 residues. The CDR3 DNA sequence: TGTGCCAGCAAATCCGGGACAGAGCCCGAGCAGTACTTC. This translates into CASKSGTEPEQYF.

V is TRBV6-5 and J is TRBJ1-1; the match to TRBD1 covers 7 bases. This CDR3 has 14 amino acids. J lost 1 base, V lost 4 bases, and 3 bases had no gene match. Germline V lookup: CDR1 MNHEY, CDR2 SVGAGI. The DNA of the CDR3 is TGTGCCAGCAGTTCCGACAGGGAGAACACTGAAGCTTTCTTT. It specifies CASSSDRENTEAFF.

J is TRBJ2-3 and V is TRBV19; 15 nucleotides align to TRBD2. The germline gives CDR1 LNHDA, CDR2 SQIVND (reference sequence). Trimming cost V 5 bases and J 5 bases; bases outside gene matches: 8. The CDR3 runs 17 residues. The CDR3 nucleotides are TGTGCCAGTAGTCCCATCTGGGGACTAGCGGGGGGAGATACGCAGTATTTT. Encoded protein: CASSPIWGLAGGDTQYF.

This sequence joins TRBV6-6 and TRBJ1-3; D possibly corresponds to TRBD1 (6 bases). Germline lookup yields CDR1 MNHNY and CDR2 SVGAGI (reference sequence). The CDR3 has 15 residues. V was shortened by 10 bases and J by 3 bases, with 19 bases between the two germline ends. The CDR3 nucleotides read TGTGCCACCCACTCACAGGGAAGGGGTGGAAACACCATATATTTT. Residues: CATHSQGRGGNTIYF.

The rearrangement links TRBV6-6 to TRBJ2-1; TRBD2 matches at 11 bases. Losses at the gene ends were 7 bases for V and 4 bases for J; bases not matched to a gene: 3. The CDR3 sequence is 14 residues long. Per the germline V gene, CDR1 is MNHNY and CDR2 is SVGAGI (reference sequence). The DNA for the CDR3 is TGTGCCAGCAAGGGACTAGCGGTGTACAATGAGCAGTTCTTC. Residues: CASKGLAVYNEQFF.

This CDR3 reads CASSTYRGKAFF. CDR3 nucleotides: TGTGCCAGCAGCACCTACAGGGGTAAAGCTTTCTTT. The J gene is TRBJ1-1, the V gene TRBV7-2, with 7 bases lining up with TRBD1. The germline V gene encodes CDR1 SGHTA and CDR2 FQGNSA. The CDR3 is 12 amino acids. Losses at the gene ends were 5 bases for V and 9 bases for J; bases not matched to a gene: 6.

This clone was seen just once. Other DNA sequences in the sample encode the same CDR3. V and J are TRBV2 and TRBJ1-5; TRBD1 aligns across 9 bases. The germline gives CDR1 SNHLY, CDR2 FYNNEI. The length of the CDR3 is 14 residues. V was clipped by 7 bases and J by 7 bases; unmatched bases: 8. Written as DNA, the CDR3 is TGTGCCAGCACCCCGGGACAGGGAAGGCAGCCCCAGCATTTT. This encodes CASTPGQGRQPQHF.

The V call is TRBV6-1, the J call TRBJ2-2, with 7 bases lining up with TRBD1. This CDR3 is 15 amino acids long. Germline V gene sequence: CDR1 MNHNS, CDR2 SASEGT. V lost 2 bases, J lost 5 bases, and 5 bases stayed unmatched. DNA of the CDR3: TGTGCCAGCAGTGAACAACCAGGGGGTACCGGGGAGCTGTTTTTT. This encodes CASSEQPGGTGELFF.

The chain uses TRBV2 and TRBJ2-7; 8 positions agree with TRBD2. This CDR3 is 13 amino acids long. V trimming: 7 bases; J trimming: 5 bases; junction bases outside the gene matches: 7. From germline, CDR1 is SNHLY and CDR2 FYNNEI. The CDR3 DNA sequence: TGTGCCAGCAAGGGACTAGATACCGACGAGCAGTACTTC. Translated: CASKGLDTDEQYF.

The rearrangement uses TRBV7-3 and TRBJ2-3; TRBD2 agrees at 7 bases. This CDR3 spans 14 amino acids. Germline loops: CDR1 SGHTA, CDR2 FQGTGA. J gave up 2 bases and V 5 bases, and 4 bases lay outside the gene matches. CDR3 sequence (DNA): TGTGCCAGCAGCCGGACTAGTGACACAGATACGCAGTATTTT. Its translation: CASSRTSDTDTQYF.